These 23 T cell receptor beta chains were all obtained from the same sample, sequenced in a study of T cells after yellow fever vaccination (dated by TCRdb to the late 2010s). According to the study, the label for this sample's treatment or condition signals: live attenuated yellow fever vaccine strain. The library was built by means of 5' RACE. Sequencing took place on an Illumina HiSeq 2500. Through fastp at Q25 and MiXCR, TCRdb rebuilt clones from the public reads, retaining in-frame beta chains. All rows with the same CDR3 protein become a single entry with the most common DNA and genes. In all, the sample holds around 600,000 distinct CDR3 sequences, and approximately 13% of those were seen once. The ten biggest clones cover about 15% of the sample. The input for sequencing was PBMCs, taken on the day of the yellow fever booster vaccination. Every receptor here comes from a man aged 30 to 45 who received the YFV17D yellow fever vaccine.

This clonotype was counted many times. CDR3: CASSQVTSGHEQFF. DNA for the CDR3: TGTGCCAGCAGCCAAGTTACTAGCGGACATGAGCAGTTCTTC. This chain connects TRBV14 to TRBJ2-1, with TRBD2 identical over 8 bases. The CDR3 length is 14 residues. V trimming: 1 base; J trimming: 8 bases; junction bases outside the gene matches: 4. Germline loops: CDR1 SGHDN, CDR2 FVKESK.

The chain joins TRBV20-1 to TRBJ1-1; TRBD1 aligns across 8 bases. The CDR3 runs 13 residues. Germline V gene sequence: CDR1 DFQATT, CDR2 SNEGSKA (reference sequence). J lost 10 bases, V lost 1 base, and 8 bases had no gene match. In nucleotides, the CDR3 is TGCAGTGCTAGAGGGATACAGGGGGATGGAGCTTTCTTT. Protein: CSARGIQGDGAFF.

This chain connects TRBV30 to TRBJ2-2; D may be TRBD2 (6 bases). Per germline, CDR1 GTSNPN and CDR2 SVGIG (reference sequence). The V end was cut by 4 bases, the J end by 2 bases, with 14 bases between. The CDR3 consists of 15 residues. The CDR3 nucleotides read TGTGCCTGGAAACGGGGGTCGGGAAACACCGGGGAGCTGTTTTTT. Translated: CAWKRGSGNTGELFF. Full variable domain (remainder filled in from reference TRBV30 and TRBJ2-2): SQTIHQWPATLVQPVGSPLSLECTVEGTSNPNLYWYRQAAGRGLQLLFYSVGIGQISSEVPQNLSASRPQDRQFILSSKKLLLSDSGFYLCAWKRGSGNTGELFFGEGSRLTVL.

This clonotype was counted many times. The chain carries TRBV4-3 and TRBJ1-1, with D unresolved. The CDR3 runs to 13 residues. The V gene lost 0 bases and the J gene lost 5 bases, with 7 bases spanning the gap. CDR1 and CDR2 (germline): LGHNA, YSLEER. DNA of the CDR3: TGCGCCAGCAGCCAAGATACGGGAACTGAAGCTTTCTTT. Translating gives CASSQDTGTEAFF.

In its sample, this clonotype was seen a few times. J is TRBJ2-2 and V is TRBV5-1; no clear D. The germline V gene encodes CDR1 SGHRS and CDR2 YFSETQ. The CDR3 is 12 residues long. Trimming removed 3 bases at V and 9 bases at J, with 9 bases between. The CDR3 sequence is CASSSFDRELFF. The CDR3 DNA follows: TGCGCCAGCAGCTCTTTTGACAGGGAGCTGTTTTTT.

V is TRBV6-1 and J is TRBJ2-1; 9 nucleotides align to TRBD2. The CDR3 sequence is 13 residues long. Germline V CDR1 and CDR2: MNHNS, SASEGT. With V trimmed by 7 bases and J by 9 bases, 7 bases remained unmatched. In nucleotides, the CDR3 is TGTGCCAGCATAGATAGCGGGAGAGGTGAGCAGTTCTTC. Translated: CASIDSGRGEQFF.

The CDR3 sequence: CASSSLTGSGGNQPQYF. CDR3 nucleotide sequence: TGTGCCAGCAGTTCGCTTACAGGGAGTGGGGGCAATCAGCCCCAGTATTTT. The chain is built from TRBV6-5 and TRBJ1-5; weak D call: TRBD1 (6 bases). The assigned J gene may be wrong: the sequence end matches TRBJ2-3 better. The germline V gene has CDR1 MNHEY and CDR2 SVGAGI. The CDR3 totals 17 residues.

The V call is TRBV20-1, the J call TRBJ1-5; 10 bases agree with TRBD1. The CDR3 totals 14 residues. Germline CDR1 and CDR2: DFQATT and SNEGSKA (reference sequence). The J segment lost 3 bases and the V segment lost 5 bases, leaving 4 bases of the junction unmatched. The chain's CDR3 is CSAPRQGANQPQHF. CDR3 DNA: TGCAGTGCTCCGCGACAGGGGGCCAATCAGCCCCAGCATTTT.

This clonotype came up a few times. The chain uses TRBV20-1 and TRBJ2-7, with a weak D call TRBD1 (8 bases). The CDR3 sequence is 18 residues long. The germline V gene encodes CDR1 DFQATT and CDR2 SNEGSKA (reference sequence). V lost 2 bases to trimming and J lost 2 bases, with 25 bases between them. This chain's CDR3 is CSARRGGHQGARTYEQYF. In nucleotides, the CDR3 is TGCAGTGCTAGAAGGGGGGGTCACCAGGGGGCTCGCACCTACGAGCAGTACTTC.

This clonotype was observed at least ten times. The chain combines TRBV25-1 with TRBJ2-1; TRBD1 matches 9 bases. Germline CDR1 is MGHDK and CDR2 is SYGVNS. V dropped 0 bases and J dropped 8; count of bases not matched to a gene: 8. The CDR3 sequence is 16 residues long. The chain's CDR3 is CASSEYRDRVGDEQFF. The CDR3 coding sequence is TGTGCCAGCAGTGAATACCGGGACAGGGTCGGCGATGAGCAGTTCTTC.

This clonotype came up a few times. This sequence joins TRBV27 and TRBJ2-1; 7 nucleotides align to TRBD1. CDR3 length: 17 residues. V trimming: 7 bases; J trimming: 0 bases; junction bases outside the gene matches: 12. Germline V gene data show CDR1 as MNHEY and CDR2 as SMNVEV (reference sequence). The chain's CDR3 is CASTIRQGGGSYNEQFF. The CDR3 nucleotides read TGTGCCAGCACCATACGACAGGGTGGAGGCTCCTACAATGAGCAGTTCTTC.

V and J are TRBV7-2 and TRBJ2-3; D possibly uses TRBD1 or TRBD2 (5 bases each). Germline V CDR1 and CDR2: SGHTA, FQGNSA. V lost 5 bases to trimming and J lost 5 bases, with 20 bases between them. This CDR3 region has 16 residues. CDR3 nucleotide sequence: TGTGCCAGCAGCAACCAGAGGGGCACTGGGATAGATACGCAGTATTTT. Translating it yields CASSNQRGTGIDTQYF.

J is TRBJ2-1 and V is TRBV14, with D hard to call. This CDR3 is 14 amino acids long. The germline gives CDR1 SGHDN, CDR2 FVKESK. V was shortened by 2 bases and J by 0 bases, with 5 bases between the two germline ends. In nucleotides, the CDR3 is TGTGCCAGCAGCCAAAGGGTCTCCTACAATGAGCAGTTCTTC. Protein product: CASSQRVSYNEQFF.

The chain is built from TRBV7-3 and TRBJ1-1, with 8 positions matching TRBD1. CDR1 is SGHTA and CDR2 is FQGTGA in the germline V gene. There are 13 residues in the CDR3. After removal of 3 bases from V and 6 bases from J, the junction contained 3 bases not matched to a gene. The CDR3 DNA reads as TGTGCCAGCAGCTTGACAGGGGTCGCTGAAGCTTTCTTT. It is translated as CASSLTGVAEAFF.

This clonotype was observed a few times. The chain joins TRBV4-3 to TRBJ2-7; 9 positions agree with TRBD1. V shed 0 bases and J 2 bases; nucleotides not matched to a gene: 11. Germline V gene data show CDR1 as LGHNA and CDR2 as YSLEER. The CDR3 is made up of 18 amino acids. CDR3 in amino acids: CASSQDLPGQGSTYEQYF. The CDR3 region has the DNA TGCGCCAGCAGCCAAGATTTACCGGGACAGGGAAGTACCTACGAGCAGTACTTC.

There are a few counts of this clonotype. The rearrangement joins TRBV2 to TRBJ2-5; D might be TRBD1 or TRBD2, each matching 5 bases. The V end lost 10 bases, the J end lost 5 bases, and 20 bases lay between the germline ends. Germline V gene lookup returns CDR1 SNHLY and CDR2 FYNNEI. This CDR3 is 14 amino acids long. The CDR3 DNA reads as TGTGCCACCCATGGGGCCGCCGAGGGGGAGACCCAGTACTTC. Residues: CATHGAAEGETQYF.

CDR3 DNA sequence: TGTGCCAGTACACAGGCCTTGGGGGCTGAAGCTTTCTTT. Protein sequence: CASTQALGAEAFF. The chain couples TRBV19 to TRBJ1-1; TRBD1 is a possible D gene (5 bases). The CDR3 length is 13 residues. The V and J ends lost 7 bases and 6 bases respectively, with 15 bases between them. Germline assignment: CDR1 LNHDA and CDR2 SQIVND (reference sequence).

This sequence joins TRBV20-1 and TRBJ2-7; 10 bases are a match to TRBD2. J lost 4 bases, V lost 0 bases, and 3 bases had no gene match. Germline V gene data show CDR1 as DFQATT and CDR2 as SNEGSKA (reference sequence). The CDR3 runs 14 residues. For the CDR3, the DNA is TGCAGTGCTAGAGATCGGACTAGCGGTTACGAGCAGTACTTC. This sequence encodes CSARDRTSGYEQYF.

The chain combines TRBV27 with TRBJ2-3; D remains ambiguous. The CDR3 spans 13 residues. Trimming pared 3 bases from V and 6 bases from J, leaving 10 bases between. CDR1 and CDR2 from the germline V gene are MNHEY and SMNVEV (reference sequence). CDR3 nucleotides: TGTGCCAGCAGTTTCTCACTGAGGGATACGCAGTATTTT. Amino acid sequence: CASSFSLRDTQYF.

The J gene is TRBJ2-5, the V gene TRBV7-2; tentative D call: TRBD1 (6 bases). V lost 5 bases, J lost 5 bases, and 15 bases lay in between. Germline values: CDR1 SGHTA, CDR2 FQGNSA. The CDR3 totals 14 residues. The chain's CDR3 is CASSPGTTMETQYF. Written as DNA, the CDR3 is TGTGCCAGCAGCCCCGGGACAACGATGGAGACCCAGTACTTC.

The CDR3 DNA sequence: TGTGCCAGCAGCTTCCGGGACGTACAGTTCTTC. This gives the protein CASSFRDVQFF. The rearrangement joins TRBV7-2 to TRBJ2-1; tentatively, D is TRBD1 or TRBD2 (5 bases each). From germline, CDR1 is SGHTA and CDR2 FQGNSA. The V and J ends lost 3 bases and 13 bases respectively, with 10 bases between them. This CDR3 is 11 amino acids long.

The DNA of the CDR3 is TGTGCCAGCAGCCAGCAACCCCGGGACAGGAGATCCTACGAGCAGTACTTC. Residues: CASSQQPRDRRSYEQYF. V is TRBV14 and J is TRBJ2-7, with 8 bases fitting TRBD1. J lost 1 base, V lost 3 bases, and 11 bases had no gene match. Looked up from germline, CDR1 is SGHDN and CDR2 is FVKESK. This CDR3 has 17 residues.

CDR3 in DNA: TGTGCCAGCAGCAGGGACAGGGTTTTAGGCAATGAGCAGTTCTTC. It translates to CASSRDRVLGNEQFF. The J gene is TRBJ2-1, the V gene TRBV14; 9 nucleotides align to TRBD1. V shed 5 bases, J shed 6 bases, and the junction held 8 bases outside the gene matches. The CDR3 loop spans 15 amino acids. Germline V gene data show CDR1 as SGHDN and CDR2 as FVKESK. Full variable domain (missing parts from reference TRBV14 and TRBJ2-1): EAGVTQFPSHSVIEKGQTVTLRCDPISGHDNLYWYRRVMGKEIKFLLHFVKESKQDESGMPNNRFLAERTGGTYSTLKVQPAELEDSGVYFCASSRDRVLGNEQFFGPGTRLTVL.